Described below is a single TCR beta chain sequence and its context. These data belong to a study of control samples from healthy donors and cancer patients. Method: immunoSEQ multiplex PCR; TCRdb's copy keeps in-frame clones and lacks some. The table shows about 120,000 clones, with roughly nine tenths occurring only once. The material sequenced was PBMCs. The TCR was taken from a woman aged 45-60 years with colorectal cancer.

The CDR3 nucleotides are TGCGCCAGCAGCCCTATCGGCGGCAGGACAGGCCTGAACACCGGGGAGCTGTTTTTT. Translating it yields CASSPIGGRTGLNTGELFF. J is TRBJ2-2 and V is TRBV5-1; 7 bases match TRBD1. The trim removed 4 bases at V and 1 base at J, leaving 16 bases unmatched. Looked up from germline, CDR1 is SGHRS and CDR2 is YFSETQ. This CDR3 is built from 19 residues.